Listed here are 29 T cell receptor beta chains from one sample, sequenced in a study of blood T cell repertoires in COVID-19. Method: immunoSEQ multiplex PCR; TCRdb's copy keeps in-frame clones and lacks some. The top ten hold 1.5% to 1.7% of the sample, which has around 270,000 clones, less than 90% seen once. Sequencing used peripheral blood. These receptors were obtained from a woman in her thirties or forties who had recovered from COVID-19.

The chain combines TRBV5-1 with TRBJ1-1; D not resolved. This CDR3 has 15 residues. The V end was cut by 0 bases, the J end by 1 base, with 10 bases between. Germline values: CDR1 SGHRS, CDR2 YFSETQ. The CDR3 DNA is TGCGCCAGCAGCTTGGTGGGGAGAGGGAACACTGAAGCTTTCTTT. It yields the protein CASSLVGRGNTEAFF.

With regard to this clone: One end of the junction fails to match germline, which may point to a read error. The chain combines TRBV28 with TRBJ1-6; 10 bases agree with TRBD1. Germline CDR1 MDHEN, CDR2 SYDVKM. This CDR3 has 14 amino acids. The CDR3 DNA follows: TGTGCCAACTACCGCCGGGACAGGGGTTTTGGGGGGCCTTTT. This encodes CANYRRDRGFGGPF.

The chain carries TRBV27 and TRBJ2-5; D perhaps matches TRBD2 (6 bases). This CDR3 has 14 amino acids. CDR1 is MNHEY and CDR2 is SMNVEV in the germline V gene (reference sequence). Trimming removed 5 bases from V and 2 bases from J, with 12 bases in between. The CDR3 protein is CASSPPGLQETQYF. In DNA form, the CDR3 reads TGTGCCAGCAGTCCGCCGGGACTGCAAGAGACCCAGTACTTC.

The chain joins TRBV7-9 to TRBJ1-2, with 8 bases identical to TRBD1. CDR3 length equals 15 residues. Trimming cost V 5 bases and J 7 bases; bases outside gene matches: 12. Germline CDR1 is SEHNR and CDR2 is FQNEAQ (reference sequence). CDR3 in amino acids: CASSLIRTGLGGYTF. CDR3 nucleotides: TGTGCCAGCAGCCTAATACGGACAGGGCTAGGTGGCTACACCTTC.

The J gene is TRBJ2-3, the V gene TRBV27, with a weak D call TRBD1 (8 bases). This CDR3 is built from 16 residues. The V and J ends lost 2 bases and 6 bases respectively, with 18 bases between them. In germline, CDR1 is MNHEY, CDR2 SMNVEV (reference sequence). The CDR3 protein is CASSLKNRGGVDTQYF. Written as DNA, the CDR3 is TGTGCCAGCAGTTTAAAGAACAGGGGGGGGGTGGATACGCAGTATTTT.

CDR3 in amino acids: CASSSRAGEKTEAFF. The DNA for the CDR3 is TGTGCCAGTAGTAGCCGGGCGGGGGAGAAAACTGAAGCTTTCTTT. The chain is built from TRBV19 and TRBJ1-1, with TRBD1 as a possible D gene (5 bases). Germline V gives CDR1 LNHDA, CDR2 SQIVND (reference sequence). The CDR3 is 15 residues long. The ends were cut back, 4 bases at V and 5 bases at J, with 17 bases in the middle.

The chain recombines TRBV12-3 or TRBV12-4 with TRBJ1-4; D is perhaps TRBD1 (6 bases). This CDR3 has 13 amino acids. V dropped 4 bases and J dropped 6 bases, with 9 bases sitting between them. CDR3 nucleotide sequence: TGTGCCAGCAGTTGGGCAGGGGATGAAAAACTGTTTTTT. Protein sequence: CASSWAGDEKLFF.

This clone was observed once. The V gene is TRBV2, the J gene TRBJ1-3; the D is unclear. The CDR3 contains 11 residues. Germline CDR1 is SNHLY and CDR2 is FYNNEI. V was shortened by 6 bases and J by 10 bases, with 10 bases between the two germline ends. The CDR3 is CASSQRGTIYF. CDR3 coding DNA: TGTGCCAGCAGCCAACGAGGGACCATATATTTT.

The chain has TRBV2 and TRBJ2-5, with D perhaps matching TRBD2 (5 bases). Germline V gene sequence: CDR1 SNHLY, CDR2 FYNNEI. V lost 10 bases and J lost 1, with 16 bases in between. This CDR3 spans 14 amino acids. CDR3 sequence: CATYLERGQETQYF. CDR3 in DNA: TGTGCCACATATCTAGAACGGGGCCAAGAGACCCAGTACTTC.

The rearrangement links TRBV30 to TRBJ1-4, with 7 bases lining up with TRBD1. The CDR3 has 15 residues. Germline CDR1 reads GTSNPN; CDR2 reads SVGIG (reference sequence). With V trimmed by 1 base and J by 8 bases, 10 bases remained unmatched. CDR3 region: CAWSAPGQRREKLFF. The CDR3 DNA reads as TGTGCCTGGAGTGCCCCGGGACAGAGAAGGGAAAAACTGTTTTTT.

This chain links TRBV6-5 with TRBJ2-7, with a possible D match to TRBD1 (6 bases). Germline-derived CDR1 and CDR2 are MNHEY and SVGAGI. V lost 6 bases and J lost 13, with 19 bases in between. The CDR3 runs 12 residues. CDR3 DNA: TGTGCCAGCAGAAGAAGACAGGCCGATATCTACTTC. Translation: CASRRRQADIYF.

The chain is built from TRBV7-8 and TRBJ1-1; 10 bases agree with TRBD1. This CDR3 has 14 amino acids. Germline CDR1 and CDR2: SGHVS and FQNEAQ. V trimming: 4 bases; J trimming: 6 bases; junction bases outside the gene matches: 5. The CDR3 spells CASSSRDRGPEAFF. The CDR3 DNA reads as TGTGCCAGCAGCTCCCGGGACAGGGGACCTGAAGCTTTCTTT.

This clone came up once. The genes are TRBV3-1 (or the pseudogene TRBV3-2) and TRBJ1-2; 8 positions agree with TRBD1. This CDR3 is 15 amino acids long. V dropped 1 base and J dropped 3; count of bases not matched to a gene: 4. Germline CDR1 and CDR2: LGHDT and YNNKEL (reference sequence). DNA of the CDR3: TGTGCCAGCAGCCAAGTCAGGGGGCGAGACTATGGCTACACCTTC. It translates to CASSQVRGRDYGYTF.

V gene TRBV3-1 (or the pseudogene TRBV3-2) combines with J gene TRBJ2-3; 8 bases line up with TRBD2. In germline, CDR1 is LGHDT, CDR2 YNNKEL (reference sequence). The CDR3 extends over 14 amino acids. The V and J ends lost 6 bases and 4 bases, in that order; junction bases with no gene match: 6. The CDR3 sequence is CASSTGTRADTQYF. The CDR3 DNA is TGTGCCAGCAGTACCGGGACTAGAGCAGATACGCAGTATTTT.

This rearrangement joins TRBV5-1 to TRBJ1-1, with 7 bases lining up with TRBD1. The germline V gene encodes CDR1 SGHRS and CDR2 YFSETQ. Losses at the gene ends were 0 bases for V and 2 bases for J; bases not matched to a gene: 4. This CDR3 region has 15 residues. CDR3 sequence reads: CASSLGQGGNTEAFF. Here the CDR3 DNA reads TGCGCCAGCAGCTTGGGACAGGGTGGTAACACTGAAGCTTTCTTT.

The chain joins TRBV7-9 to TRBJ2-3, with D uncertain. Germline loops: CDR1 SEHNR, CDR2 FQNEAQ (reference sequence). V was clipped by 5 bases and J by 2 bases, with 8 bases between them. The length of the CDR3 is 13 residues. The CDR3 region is CASSLLPTDTQYF. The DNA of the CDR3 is TGTGCCAGCAGCCTTCTTCCCACAGATACGCAGTATTTT.

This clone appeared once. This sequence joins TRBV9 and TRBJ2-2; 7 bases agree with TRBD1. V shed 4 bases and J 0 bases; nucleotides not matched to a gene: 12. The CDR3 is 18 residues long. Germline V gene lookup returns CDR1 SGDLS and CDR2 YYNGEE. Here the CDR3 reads CASSLPSETGPNTGELFF. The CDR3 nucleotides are TGTGCCAGCAGCCTCCCATCAGAGACAGGGCCGAACACCGGGGAGCTGTTTTTT.

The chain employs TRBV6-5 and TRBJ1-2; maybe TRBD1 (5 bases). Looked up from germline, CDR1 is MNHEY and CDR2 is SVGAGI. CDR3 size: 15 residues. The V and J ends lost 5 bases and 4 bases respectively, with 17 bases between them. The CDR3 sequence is CASSKEGVYGYGYTF. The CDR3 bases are TGTGCCAGCAGTAAGGAAGGGGTTTATGGCTATGGCTACACCTTC.

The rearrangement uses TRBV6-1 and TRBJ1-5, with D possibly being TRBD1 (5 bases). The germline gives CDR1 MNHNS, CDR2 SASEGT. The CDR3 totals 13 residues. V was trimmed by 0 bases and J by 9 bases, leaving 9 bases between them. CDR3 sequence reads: CASSEAGTGPQHF. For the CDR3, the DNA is TGTGCCAGCAGTGAAGCAGGGACTGGGCCCCAGCATTTT.

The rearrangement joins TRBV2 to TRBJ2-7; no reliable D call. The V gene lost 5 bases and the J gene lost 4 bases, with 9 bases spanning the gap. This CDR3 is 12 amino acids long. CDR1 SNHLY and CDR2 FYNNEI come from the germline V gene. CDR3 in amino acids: CASSMYNYEQYF. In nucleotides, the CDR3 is TGTGCCAGCAGTATGTACAATTACGAGCAGTACTTC.

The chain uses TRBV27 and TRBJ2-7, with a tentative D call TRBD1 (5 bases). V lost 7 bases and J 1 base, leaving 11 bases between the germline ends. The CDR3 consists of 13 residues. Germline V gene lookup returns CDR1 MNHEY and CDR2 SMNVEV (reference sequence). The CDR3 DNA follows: TGTGCCAGCAACCCAGGGAATTCCTACGAGCAGTACTTC. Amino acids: CASNPGNSYEQYF.

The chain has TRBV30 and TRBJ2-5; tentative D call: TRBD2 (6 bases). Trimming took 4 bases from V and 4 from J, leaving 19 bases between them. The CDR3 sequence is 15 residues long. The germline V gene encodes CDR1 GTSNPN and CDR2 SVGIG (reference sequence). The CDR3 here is CAWTRQGAGGETQYF. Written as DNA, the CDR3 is TGTGCCTGGACCCGCCAAGGGGCCGGGGGAGAGACCCAGTACTTC.

The CDR3 nucleotides are TGCGCCAGCAGCTTGGCCGTCTCGTACACAGATACGCAGTATTTT. It specifies CASSLAVSYTDTQYF. The V call is TRBV5-1, the J call TRBJ2-3; D unclear. Germline V gives CDR1 SGHRS, CDR2 YFSETQ. The V and J ends lost 0 bases and 2 bases respectively, with 10 bases between them. The CDR3 is 15 residues long. Full variable domain (missing parts from reference TRBV5-1 and TRBJ2-3): KAGVTQTPRYLIKTRGQQVTLSCSPISGHRSVSWYQQTPGQGLQFLFEYFSETQRNKGNFPGRFSGRQFSNSRSEMNVSTLELGDSALYLCASSLAVSYTDTQYFGPGTRLTVL.

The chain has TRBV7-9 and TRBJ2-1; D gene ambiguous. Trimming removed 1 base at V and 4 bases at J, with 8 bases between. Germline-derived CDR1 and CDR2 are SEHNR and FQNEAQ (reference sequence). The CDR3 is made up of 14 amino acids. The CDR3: CASSLDLTYNEQFF. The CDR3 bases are TGTGCCAGCAGCTTAGACCTCACATACAATGAGCAGTTCTTC.

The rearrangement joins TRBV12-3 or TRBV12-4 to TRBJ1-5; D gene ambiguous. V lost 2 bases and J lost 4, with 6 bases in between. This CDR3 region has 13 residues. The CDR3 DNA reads TGTGCCAGCAGTTTAAGCTCGAATCAGCCCCAGCATTTT. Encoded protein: CASSLSSNQPQHF.

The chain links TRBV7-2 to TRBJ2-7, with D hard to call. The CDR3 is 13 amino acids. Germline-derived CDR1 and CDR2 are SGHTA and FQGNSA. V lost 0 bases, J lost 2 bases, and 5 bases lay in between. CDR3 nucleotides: TGTGCCAGCAGCTTAGCCAGAACCTACGAGCAGTACTTC. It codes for CASSLARTYEQYF.

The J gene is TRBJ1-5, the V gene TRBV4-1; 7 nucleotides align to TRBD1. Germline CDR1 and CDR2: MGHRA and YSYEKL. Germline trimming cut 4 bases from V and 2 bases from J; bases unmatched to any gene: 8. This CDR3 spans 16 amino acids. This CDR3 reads CASSRLTGLGNQPQHF. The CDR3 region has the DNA TGCGCCAGCAGCCGATTGACAGGGTTGGGCAATCAGCCCCAGCATTTT.

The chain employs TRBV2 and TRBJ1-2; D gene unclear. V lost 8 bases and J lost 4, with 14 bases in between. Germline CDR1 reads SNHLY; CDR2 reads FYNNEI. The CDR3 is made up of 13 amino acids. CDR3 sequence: CASGAAGPYGYTF. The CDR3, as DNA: TGTGCCAGCGGAGCGGCAGGCCCCTATGGCTACACCTTC.

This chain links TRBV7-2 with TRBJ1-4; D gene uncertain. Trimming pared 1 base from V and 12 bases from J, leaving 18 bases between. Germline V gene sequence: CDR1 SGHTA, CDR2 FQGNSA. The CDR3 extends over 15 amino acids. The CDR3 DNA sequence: TGTGCCAGCAGCTTAGTGAGCAACCCCCGGGAGGAACTGTTTTTT. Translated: CASSLVSNPREELFF.